These 29 T cell receptor beta chains were sequenced from one sample in a study of Graves' ophthalmopathy and Graves' hyperthyroidism. Scientists amplified the TCR beta CDR3 regions from RNA transcripts. A first-round RT-PCR used HTBI primers, followed by a second-round multiplex PCR. TCRdb ran MiXCR on the multiplex PCR reads and lists one entry per CDR3 protein. The data contain more than 1,000,000 distinct CDR3 sequences, about 36% of them seen just once; the ten biggest clones take up roughly 11%. Sequencing was done on a sample of peripheral blood or thyroid tissue (not recorded which). Source of these receptors: an adult man with Graves' hyperthyroidism.

The V call is TRBV2, the J call TRBJ2-5; 9 bases match TRBD2. CDR3 length equals 14 residues. From germline, CDR1 is SNHLY and CDR2 FYNNEI. The V segment lost 6 bases and the J segment 11 bases; nucleotides outside the gene matches: 13. In nucleotides, the CDR3 is TGTGCCAGCAGCCCACCGGGGACTAGCTATGAGCAGTACTTC. Protein sequence: CASSPPGTSYEQYF.

This clonotype was recorded a few times. This chain connects TRBV19 to TRBJ2-6, with D unclear. This CDR3 has 16 amino acids. The ends were cut back, 4 bases at V and 0 bases at J, with 10 bases in the middle. Germline V gene lookup returns CDR1 LNHDA and CDR2 SQIVND (reference sequence). The CDR3 bases are TGTGCCAGTAGTAGGACGCTGAACTCTGGGGCCAACGTCCTGACTTTC. Protein: CASSRTLNSGANVLTF.

Regarding this clonotype: A much larger clone lies a single base off, so this may be a read error. The chain is built from TRBV6-2 or TRBV6-3 and TRBJ1-1; D might be TRBD1 (5 bases). The CDR3 extends over 12 amino acids. Trimming removed 7 bases from V and 3 bases from J, with 9 bases in between. Germline CDR1 MNHEY, CDR2 SVGEGT. The CDR3 is CASIGRDTEAFF. In nucleotides, the CDR3 is TGTGCCAGCATCGGCAGGGACACTGAAGCTTTCTTT.

This clonotype was counted a few times. The chain is built from TRBV2 and TRBJ1-5; maybe TRBD1 (5 bases). The CDR3 spans 16 residues. The V end was cut by 6 bases, the J end by 5 bases, with 20 bases between. Germline-derived CDR1 and CDR2 are SNHLY and FYNNEI. CDR3 coding DNA: TGTGCCAGCAGCTCATTTCCCAGGGAGGGCGATCAGCCCCAGCATTTT. Its protein is CASSSFPREGDQPQHF.

With respect to this clonotype: A much larger clone differs from this one at a single base, so this may be a read error. Without the conserved terminal phenylalanine or tryptophan, this CDR3 likely stems from a read error. The chain has TRBV20-1 and TRBJ1-1; a possible D gene is TRBD1 (6 bases). Trimming shortened V by 6 bases and J by 4 bases, and 12 bases separated the two germline ends. The length of the CDR3 is 12 residues. From germline, CDR1 is DFQATT and CDR2 SNEGSKA (reference sequence). The CDR3 reads CSAARTVTEAFL. DNA of the CDR3: TGCAGTGCCGCGAGGACAGTCACTGAAGCTTTCCTT.

The J gene is TRBJ2-2, the V gene TRBV20-1, with 7 positions matching TRBD2. CDR3 size: 15 residues. Germline V CDR1 and CDR2: DFQATT, SNEGSKA (reference sequence). Trimming at V came to 6 bases and at J to 4 bases, leaving 11 bases not matched to a gene. Here the CDR3 DNA reads TGCAGTGCGACCGGAGCGGGGAGGGGCACCGGGGAGCTGTTTTTT. Amino acid sequence: CSATGAGRGTGELFF.

The V gene is TRBV10-3, the J gene TRBJ1-2; D possibly corresponds to TRBD1 (5 bases). Germline V gene lookup returns CDR1 ENHRY and CDR2 SYGVKD. The length of the CDR3 is 13 residues. V shed 2 bases and J shed 6 bases, with 10 bases lying between them. The CDR3 sequence: CAISEGRAHGYTF. CDR3 coding DNA: TGTGCCATCAGTGAGGGCAGGGCACATGGCTACACCTTC.

This clonotype showed up many times. The chain recombines TRBV29-1 with TRBJ2-7; 7 bases match TRBD1. Germline V gene data show CDR1 as SQVTM and CDR2 as ANQGSEA. The CDR3 runs to 14 residues. The V and J ends lost 1 base and 2 bases, in that order; junction bases with no gene match: 5. CDR3 sequence: CSVEAGQTTYEQYF. CDR3 nucleotide sequence: TGCAGCGTTGAAGCGGGACAGACCACCTACGAGCAGTACTTC.

This clonotype was counted at least ten times. This sequence joins TRBV10-2 and TRBJ1-5; D gene uncertain. Trimming took 6 bases from V and 3 from J, leaving 12 bases between them. CDR1 WSHSY and CDR2 SAAADI come from the germline V gene. CDR3 length equals 14 residues. CDR3 in amino acids: CASRDSGNNQPQHF. The CDR3, as DNA: TGCGCCAGCAGAGACTCCGGGAACAATCAGCCCCAGCATTTT.

This clonotype was recorded many times. The chain is built from TRBV10-1 and TRBJ2-7; 7 bases line up with TRBD1. V lost 6 bases, J lost 6 bases, and 8 bases stayed unmatched. The CDR3 covers 13 residues. CDR1 is WNHNN and CDR2 is SYGVQD in the germline V gene (reference sequence). CDR3 amino acids: CASSPTTGAEQYF. CDR3 coding DNA: TGCGCCAGCAGCCCTACCACAGGGGCCGAGCAGTACTTC.

On this clonotype: This sequence may be a read error, since a much larger clone differs from it by one base. The chain combines TRBV5-4 with TRBJ1-3; 7 bases agree with TRBD1. The V gene end was trimmed by 1 base and the J gene end by 3 bases; junction bases not matched to a gene: 4. The CDR3 contains 15 residues. Germline CDR1 is SGHNT and CDR2 is YYREEE (reference sequence). CDR3 in amino acids: CASSLLGQNGNTIYF. In DNA form, the CDR3 reads TGTGCCAGCAGCTTGCTGGGACAGAATGGAAACACCATATATTTT.

The chain is built from TRBV19 and TRBJ2-5, with 11 positions matching TRBD2. The V and J ends lost 5 bases and 11 bases, in that order; junction bases with no gene match: 10. Germline values: CDR1 LNHDA, CDR2 SQIVND (reference sequence). CDR3 length equals 14 residues. The CDR3 nucleotides read TGTGCCAGTAGTGCTAGCGGGAGGTTCCGGGAGCAGTACTTC. Translating it yields CASSASGRFREQYF.

This clonotype was seen repeatedly, ten times or more. The rearrangement links TRBV7-8 to TRBJ1-4; D is ambiguous. CDR3 size: 15 residues. V dropped 5 bases and J dropped 3 bases, with 13 bases sitting between them. Germline V gene sequence: CDR1 SGHVS, CDR2 FQNEAQ. CDR3: CASSPRFGSNEKLFF. CDR3 in DNA: TGTGCCAGCAGCCCCCGGTTTGGGTCTAATGAAAAACTGTTTTTT.

This clonotype was detected many times. The chain uses TRBV9 and TRBJ1-6; D ambiguous. CDR3 length equals 16 residues. V dropped 3 bases and J dropped 7 bases, with 17 bases sitting between them. CDR1 is SGDLS, CDR2 YYNGEE, per germline. In DNA, the CDR3 is TGTGCCAGCAGCGCCTTGCCCAGCAGCAAAAATTCACCCCTCCACTTT. Its protein product is CASSALPSSKNSPLHF.

The chain has TRBV20-1 and TRBJ2-5, with 12 bases lining up with TRBD1. Germline lookup yields CDR1 DFQATT and CDR2 SNEGSKA (reference sequence). V trimming: 2 bases; J trimming: 1 base; junction bases outside the gene matches: 8. This CDR3 is built from 17 residues. The CDR3 region has the DNA TGCAGTGCTAGATCTCCTTGGGACAGGGGGCTCCAAGAGACCCAGTACTTC. This encodes CSARSPWDRGLQETQYF.

This clonotype showed up many times. The chain uses TRBV7-9 and TRBJ2-5; D remains unclear. There are 16 residues in the CDR3. The V gene lost 1 base and the J gene lost 0 bases, with 12 bases spanning the gap. Germline V gives CDR1 SEHNR, CDR2 FQNEAQ (reference sequence). The CDR3: CASSLGPILYQETQYF. The CDR3 nucleotides are TGTGCCAGCAGCTTAGGACCCATATTGTACCAAGAGACCCAGTACTTC.

This clonotype was seen repeatedly, ten times or more. The rearrangement joins TRBV12-3 or TRBV12-4 to TRBJ2-7; 13 bases fit TRBD2. V lost 4 bases to trimming and J lost 6 bases; unmatched junction nucleotides: 3. The CDR3 has 14 amino acids. The CDR3 bases are TGTGCCAGCAGTTGGACTAGCGGGAGTGGCGAGCAGTACTTC. Its translation is CASSWTSGSGEQYF.

The chain is built from TRBV25-1 and TRBJ1-1, with 7 bases identical to TRBD1. The CDR3 spans 14 residues. Looked up from germline, CDR1 is MGHDK and CDR2 is SYGVNS. Trimming cost V 8 bases and J 0 bases; bases outside gene matches: 6. The CDR3 DNA is TGTGCCAGCGGAACCGGGACAGTGAACACTGAAGCTTTCTTT. Translated, it gives CASGTGTVNTEAFF.

The rearrangement uses TRBV10-3 and TRBJ1-5; the D gene is possibly TRBD1 (5 bases). The germline V gene encodes CDR1 ENHRY and CDR2 SYGVKD. The CDR3 extends over 14 amino acids. V was trimmed by 6 bases and J by 11 bases, leaving 20 bases between them. The CDR3 DNA reads as TGTGCCATCAGCCCGGAGGGACGGGGAGTGGCCCAGCATTTT. Protein product: CAISPEGRGVAQHF.

This clonotype was counted many times. The chain carries TRBV7-9 and TRBJ1-1; D ambiguous. Looked up from germline, CDR1 is SEHNR and CDR2 is FQNEAQ (reference sequence). There are 17 residues in the CDR3. V was trimmed by 0 bases and J by 0 bases, leaving 14 bases between them. The CDR3 region has the DNA TGTGCCAGCAGCTTAGCGGGTTGGGGTTCCATGAACACTGAAGCTTTCTTT. Translating it yields CASSLAGWGSMNTEAFF.

The rearrangement links TRBV15 to TRBJ2-7, with a possible D match to TRBD1 (6 bases). The CDR3 runs 17 residues. Germline V gives CDR1 LNHNV, CDR2 YYDKDF (reference sequence). The V end was cut by 0 bases, the J end by 8 bases, with 23 bases between. This CDR3 is CATSRDVVGGSQPQQYF. The CDR3 nucleotides read TGTGCCACCAGCAGAGATGTCGTAGGGGGTAGTCAGCCCCAGCAGTACTTC.

This clonotype appeared a few times. V usage is TRBV4-3 and J usage is TRBJ2-5, with 10 nucleotides matching TRBD1. V was pared by 2 bases and J by 4 bases, with 4 bases of the junction left unmatched. Germline-derived CDR1 and CDR2 are LGHNA and YSLEER. This CDR3 is 15 amino acids long. This CDR3 reads CASSQTGTGAETQYF. Here the CDR3 DNA reads TGCGCCAGCAGCCAAACCGGGACAGGGGCAGAGACCCAGTACTTC.

This clonotype has only a few counts. V usage is TRBV20-1 and J usage is TRBJ2-7; the D gene is possibly TRBD2 (6 bases). The germline V and J ends were trimmed by 2 bases and 3 bases, with 20 bases remaining between them. From germline, CDR1 is DFQATT and CDR2 SNEGSKA (reference sequence). CDR3 length: 16 residues. CDR3: CSARPALAGTDYEQYF. The CDR3 coding sequence is TGCAGTGCTAGACCCGCGTTGGCGGGGACCGACTACGAGCAGTACTTC.

This clonotype was counted many times. CDR3 coding DNA: TGTGCCACCTCATTAGGGGGTGGGCAAGCTTTCTTT. Encoded protein: CATSLGGGQAFF. The chain links TRBV2 to TRBJ1-1; TRBD1 might be the D (6 bases). The V end lost 10 bases, the J end lost 9 bases, and 18 bases lay between the germline ends. The CDR3 contains 12 residues. CDR1 and CDR2 from the germline V gene are SNHLY and FYNNEI.

This clonotype was picked up many times. V is TRBV5-1 and J is TRBJ1-1; 7 bases match TRBD1. This CDR3 has 12 amino acids. Germline assignment: CDR1 SGHRS and CDR2 YFSETQ. With 6 bases clipped from V and 3 bases from J, the junction kept 2 bases outside the gene matches. CDR3 in amino acids: CASNRGHTEAFF. As DNA, the CDR3 is TGCGCCAGCAACAGGGGTCACACTGAAGCTTTCTTT. Full variable domain (remainder filled in from reference TRBV5-1 and TRBJ1-1): KAGVTQTPRYLIKTRGQQVTLSCSPISGHRSVSWYQQTPGQGLQFLFEYFSETQRNKGNFPGRFSGRQFSNSRSEMNVSTLELGDSALYLCASNRGHTEAFFGQGTRLTVV.

At least ten counts were recorded for this clonotype. This sequence joins TRBV20-1 and TRBJ1-2; TRBD1 matches 9 bases. Germline V gene lookup returns CDR1 DFQATT and CDR2 SNEGSKA (reference sequence). J lost 8 bases, V lost 0 bases, and 4 bases had no gene match. The CDR3 has 13 residues. CDR3 region: CSARDWTGDGYTF. CDR3 coding DNA: TGCAGTGCTAGAGATTGGACAGGGGACGGCTACACCTTC.

CDR3 residues: CASSIPTNNYGYTF. The CDR3 DNA follows: TGTGCCAGTAGTATCCCTACAAACAACTATGGCTACACCTTC. This chain connects TRBV19 to TRBJ1-2; D unresolved. The length of the CDR3 is 14 residues. Germline values: CDR1 LNHDA, CDR2 SQIVND (reference sequence). V was shortened by 3 bases and J by 2 bases, with 10 bases between the two germline ends.

This clonotype was counted a few times. This chain uses TRBV4-1 with TRBJ1-1; unclear D gene. The germline V gene has CDR1 MGHRA and CDR2 YSYEKL. This CDR3 is 15 amino acids long. Trimming removed 6 bases at V and 4 bases at J, with 18 bases between. In nucleotides, the CDR3 is TGCGCCAGCAGACGGGAGGCGGCACCTCCCACTGAAGCTTTCTTT. It codes for CASRREAAPPTEAFF.

The chain couples TRBV6-5 to TRBJ1-5; D gene ambiguous. The CDR3 runs 15 residues. From germline, CDR1 is MNHEY and CDR2 SVGAGI. The V end was cut by 8 bases, the J end by 0 bases, with 14 bases between. The CDR3 coding sequence is TGTGCCAGCGGCCACCTGTTTGATAGCAATCAGCCCCAGCATTTT. This gives the protein CASGHLFDSNQPQHF.